These 10 T cell receptor beta chains share one sample of origin, sequenced in a study of graft-versus-host responses after intestinal transplantation. These receptors' antigens are unknown. The assay was immunoSEQ multiplex PCR, and TCRdb's table has in-frame clones only and misses some. The sample carries about 86,000 clones, about 85% recorded once. Sample: unstimulated CD4+ T cells sorted from spleen or lymph node cells, taken before transplant. These receptors were collected from a human donor who was the organ donor for an intestinal transplant.

The chain combines TRBV5-1 with TRBJ2-7, with D possibly matching TRBD1 (6 bases). Trimming stripped 3 bases from V and 2 bases from J, with 9 bases between. The CDR3 loop spans 13 amino acids. CDR1 and CDR2 (germline): SGHRS, YFSETQ. The CDR3 here is CASSSGAPYEQYF. The CDR3 nucleotides are TGCGCCAGCAGCTCAGGGGCCCCCTACGAGCAGTACTTC.

The CDR3 nucleotides are TGTGCCAGCCGCCTAGCGGGAGGGCCGGCCAACACCGGGGAGCTGTTTTTT. Amino acids: CASRLAGGPANTGELFF. The chain uses TRBV4-2 and TRBJ2-2; 12 bases align to TRBD2. The V gene's germline CDR1 is LGHNA and CDR2 YNFKEQ. Trimming cost V 8 bases and J 2 bases; bases outside gene matches: 9. CDR3 length equals 17 residues.

The chain combines TRBV7-9 with TRBJ2-1; TRBD2 is a possible D gene (5 bases). The CDR3 runs to 14 residues. V lost 1 base to trimming and J lost 8 bases, with 12 bases between them. CDR1 is SEHNR, CDR2 FQNEAQ, per germline (reference sequence). CDR3 in amino acids: CASSLVDAGDEQFF. CDR3 nucleotide sequence: TGTGCCAGCAGCTTAGTCGATGCGGGTGATGAGCAGTTCTTC.

V is TRBV7-3 and J is TRBJ2-2; maybe TRBD2 (7 bases). The CDR3 consists of 14 residues. V was clipped by 5 bases and J by 6 bases, with 13 bases between them. From germline, CDR1 is SGHTA and CDR2 FQGTGA. This CDR3 is CASSARGGPGELFF. CDR3 in DNA: TGTGCCAGCAGCGCAAGGGGGGGTCCCGGGGAGCTGTTTTTT.

The chain carries TRBV7-3 and TRBJ2-1; a weak D match, TRBD2 (6 bases). The CDR3 has 14 residues. V was pared by 2 bases and J by 8 bases, with 13 bases between. Germline V gene data show CDR1 as SGHTA and CDR2 as FQGTGA. Written as DNA, the CDR3 is TGTGCCAGCAGCTTAGGACTACCTAGGGATGAGCAGTTCTTC. This gives the protein CASSLGLPRDEQFF.

The genes are TRBV7-9 and TRBJ1-5, with D possibly TRBD1 on 6 matching bases. CDR3 size: 16 residues. V lost 1 base and J 0 bases, leaving 10 bases between the germline ends. Germline CDR1 is SEHNR and CDR2 is FQNEAQ (reference sequence). CDR3 protein: CASSLEGTLSNQPQHF. In DNA, the CDR3 is TGTGCCAGCAGCTTAGAGGGGACACTTAGCAATCAGCCCCAGCATTTT.

CDR3 sequence: CASSPGQGRNNEQFF. DNA of the CDR3: TGTGCCAGCAGTCCGGGACAGGGTAGAAACAATGAGCAGTTCTTC. The J gene is TRBJ2-1, the V gene TRBV25-1; 9 bases match TRBD1. Germline CDR1 MGHDK, CDR2 SYGVNS. This CDR3 is built from 15 residues. The ends lost 5 bases at V and 5 bases at J; junction bases unmatched: 7. Filled out from reference TRBV25-1 and TRBJ2-1, the complete variable domain reads EADIYQTPRYLVIGTGKKITLECSQTMGHDKMYWYQQDPGMELHLIHYSYGVNSTEKGDLSSESTVSRIRTEHFPLTLESARPSHTSQYLCASSPGQGRNNEQFFGPGTRLTVL.

V is TRBV6-1 and J is TRBJ1-1; perhaps TRBD1 as D (5 bases). V was clipped by 3 bases and J by 2 bases, with 22 bases between them. Germline CDR1 MNHNS, CDR2 SASEGT. CDR3 length: 18 amino acids. The DNA of the CDR3 is TGTGCCAGCAGTGACGGCCTAGGTTGGGCTGGGGCCAACACTGAAGCTTTCTTT. Translating gives CASSDGLGWAGANTEAFF.

This chain joins TRBV7-2 and TRBJ1-1, with D uncertain. Germline V gene data show CDR1 as SGHTA and CDR2 as FQGNSA. V lost 3 bases, J lost 4 bases, and 12 bases lay in between. There are 14 residues in the CDR3. The CDR3 is CASSFQVGSTEAFF. The DNA of the CDR3 is TGTGCCAGCAGCTTTCAGGTTGGTAGCACTGAAGCTTTCTTT.

This chain joins TRBV28 and TRBJ1-2, with TRBD1 matching over 11 bases. The CDR3 covers 14 residues. Germline loops: CDR1 MDHEN, CDR2 SYDVKM. Unmatched junction bases numbered 6, after V lost 7 bases and J lost 5 bases. CDR3 loop: CASTWTGGGYGYTF. The CDR3 bases are TGTGCCAGCACCTGGACAGGGGGCGGGTATGGCTACACCTTC.